This TCR beta chain originates from a study of T-cell memory formation after mild COVID-19. Whole-study results and caveats: CD4+ contracting clones were mainly CM and EM; CD8+ ones, EMRA. Second-wave clones that peaked on day 37 lacked confirmed SARS-CoV-2 specificity.

V was clipped by 1 base and J by 4 bases, with 17 bases between them. The CDR3 length is 16 residues. Germline loops: CDR1 MGHRA, CDR2 YSYEKL. Comments on this clonotype: Its antigen remains unknown.

TCRdb re-called the 5' RACE reads through MiXCR, storing one row per CDR3 protein. Among under 150,000 distinct CDR3 sequences, 20% to 25% were seen once, and the ten largest hold 41%. Sequenced sample: PBMCs or a T cell subset sorted from them (not recorded which). The chain uses TRBV4-1 and TRBJ2-7; D is unclear. The clonotype comes from a man younger than 35 who had mild COVID-19 (a few samples of this study predate the infection). Cell type and time point are not known. CDR3 coding DNA: TGCGCCAGCAGCCAAGCAGTGGCGGCCCTGGAGTACGAGCAGTACTTC. It yields the protein CASSQAVAALEYEQYF.